Listed below are T cell receptor beta chains from one sample, sequenced in a study of blood T cell repertoires in COVID-19. The method was immunoSEQ multiplex PCR; TCRdb's version includes in-frame clones alone and lacks a portion of them. Of roughly 99,000 clones listed, 75% to 85% were seen once; the top ten hold around 18%. Sequences were obtained from peripheral blood. These receptors were obtained from a woman older than 75 with active or convalescent COVID-19. The CDR3 runs from the conserved cysteine through the conserved F or W. A D gene is named only where the DNA matches it firmly. Part of the rows lack a size; the others show once, few, many or a class for expanded clones.

d_call: TRBD2; clone_size: NA; v_call: TRBV5-1; j_call: TRBJ2-7; cdr3_length: 15; cdr3_nt: TGCGCCAGCAGCGAAGAATGGACTAGCGGGAACGAGCAGTACTTC; cdr3_aa: CASSEEWTSGNEQYF
d_call: NA; clone_size: NA; v_call: TRBV6-5; j_call: TRBJ2-7; cdr3_length: 13; cdr3_nt: TGTGCCAGCAGTTCAGGGGATGGCTACGAGCAGTACTTC; cdr3_aa: CASSSGDGYEQYF
d_call: TRBD2; clone_size: NA; v_call: TRBV23-1; j_call: TRBJ2-1; cdr3_length: 16; cdr3_nt: TGCGCCACCGGAAGACTAGCGGGAGGGCAGGGGAATGAGCAGTTCTTC; cdr3_aa: CATGRLAGGQGNEQFF
d_call: NA; clone_size: NA; v_call: TRBV11-2; j_call: TRBJ1-4; cdr3_length: 14; cdr3_nt: TGTGCCAGCAGCTTAGCCCTGACGGCGGGGGAACTGTTTTTT; cdr3_aa: CASSLALTAGELFF
d_call: NA; clone_size: NA; v_call: TRBV14; j_call: TRBJ2-1; cdr3_length: 13; cdr3_nt: TGTGCCAGCAGCCGCACCCGGCCGGGGGTACAGTTCTTC; cdr3_aa: CASSRTRPGVQFF
d_call: NA; clone_size: NA; v_call: TRBV2; j_call: TRBJ2-1; cdr3_length: 16; cdr3_nt: TGTGCCAGCAGTGTTGGGGGCCCGAGCTCCTACAATGAGCAGTTCTTC; cdr3_aa: CASSVGGPSSYNEQFF
d_call: TRBD2; clone_size: NA; v_call: TRBV6-5; j_call: TRBJ2-7; cdr3_length: 15; cdr3_nt: TGTGCCAGCAGCCCGACTAGCGGGGCCTCCTACGAGCAGTACTTC; cdr3_aa: CASSPTSGASYEQYF
d_call: NA; clone_size: NA; v_call: TRBV12-5; j_call: TRBJ1-5; cdr3_length: 13; cdr3_nt: TGTGCTAGTGGTTTCGGGGGGAATCAGCCCCAGCATTTT; cdr3_aa: CASGFGGNQPQHF
d_call: TRBD1; clone_size: NA; v_call: TRBV11-2; j_call: TRBJ2-7; cdr3_length: 16; cdr3_nt: TGTGCCAGCAGCTTAGCGGGTGCAGGGGGAAGTCACGAGCAGTACTTC; cdr3_aa: CASSLAGAGGSHEQYF
d_call: TRBD1; clone_size: NA; v_call: TRBV25-1; j_call: TRBJ1-2; cdr3_length: 15; cdr3_nt: TGTGCCAGCAGTGAACCCGGACAGGGTTGGTACGGCTACACCTTC; cdr3_aa: CASSEPGQGWYGYTF
d_call: NA; clone_size: NA; v_call: TRBV29-1; j_call: TRBJ1-1; cdr3_length: 13; cdr3_nt: TGCAGCGTTGGGGGCTGGCTCGACTCTGAAGCTTTCTTT; cdr3_aa: CSVGGWLDSEAFF
d_call: TRBD1; clone_size: NA; v_call: TRBV5-1; j_call: TRBJ1-4; cdr3_length: 14; cdr3_nt: TGCGCCAGCAGCTTGGTTGGGACAGATGAAAAACTGTTTTTT; cdr3_aa: CASSLVGTDEKLFF
d_call: TRBD2; clone_size: NA; v_call: TRBV6-5; j_call: TRBJ2-3; cdr3_length: 13; cdr3_nt: TGTGCCAGCAGTTACTCGCGGGAGGATACGCAGTATTTT; cdr3_aa: CASSYSREDTQYF
d_call: NA; clone_size: NA; v_call: TRBV6-5; j_call: TRBJ2-1; cdr3_length: 14; cdr3_nt: TGTGCCAGCAACGGGTACCCCTCCTACAATGAGCAGTTCTTC; cdr3_aa: CASNGYPSYNEQFF
d_call: NA; clone_size: NA; v_call: TRBV6-1; j_call: TRBJ1-6; cdr3_length: 16; cdr3_nt: TGTGCCAGCAGTGAAAACCAGCCAGGGGAAGGGTCACCCCTCCACTTT; cdr3_aa: CASSENQPGEGSPLHF
d_call: TRBD1; clone_size: NA; v_call: TRBV5-5; j_call: TRBJ1-4; cdr3_length: 15; cdr3_nt: TGTGCCAGCAGCTTGGAGGGGACAGGGAATGAAAAACTGTTTTTT; cdr3_aa: CASSLEGTGNEKLFF
d_call: NA; clone_size: NA; v_call: TRBV29-1; j_call: TRBJ1-2; cdr3_length: 11; cdr3_nt: TGCAGCGTTAGGAGCTTCTATGGCTACACCTTC; cdr3_aa: CSVRSFYGYTF
d_call: TRBD1; clone_size: NA; v_call: TRBV7-3; j_call: TRBJ1-1; cdr3_length: 13; cdr3_nt: TGTGCCAGCAGCTCACAACAGGGGACTGAAGCTTTCTTT; cdr3_aa: CASSSQQGTEAFF
d_call: NA; clone_size: once; v_call: TRBV7-8; j_call: TRBJ2-7; cdr3_length: 11; cdr3_nt: TGTGCCAGCAGCTTTCTTTACGAGCAGTACTTC; cdr3_aa: CASSFLYEQYF
d_call: NA; clone_size: NA; v_call: TRBV9; j_call: TRBJ2-2; cdr3_length: 13; cdr3_nt: TGTGCCAGCAGCTCCGAGGTCGCCGGGGAGCTGTTTTTT; cdr3_aa: CASSSEVAGELFF
d_call: TRBD1; clone_size: NA; v_call: TRBV19; j_call: TRBJ2-3; cdr3_length: 17; cdr3_nt: TGTGCCAGTAGTATGACGGACAGGGGATATGGCACAGATACGCAGTATTTT; cdr3_aa: CASSMTDRGYGTDTQYF
d_call: TRBD2; clone_size: few; v_call: TRBV7-6; j_call: TRBJ2-3; cdr3_length: 17; cdr3_nt: TGTGCCAGCAGCCCGAGCGGGAGCGGGAGCTACACAGATACGCAGTATTTT; cdr3_aa: CASSPSGSGSYTDTQYF
d_call: NA; clone_size: NA; v_call: TRBV19; j_call: TRBJ1-5; cdr3_length: 14; cdr3_nt: TGTGCCAGTAGTGTTGCAGGCGGGGACCTGGCCCAGCATTTT; cdr3_aa: CASSVAGGDLAQHF
d_call: TRBD2; clone_size: once; v_call: TRBV5-1; j_call: TRBJ2-3; cdr3_length: 15; cdr3_nt: TGCGCCAGCAGCTTGGACGGGAGGAACACAGATACGCAGTATTTT; cdr3_aa: CASSLDGRNTDTQYF
d_call: NA; clone_size: NA; v_call: TRBV2; j_call: TRBJ1-6; cdr3_length: 13; cdr3_nt: TGTGCCAGCGCGGGACTTCTTAATTCACCCCTCCACTTT; cdr3_aa: CASAGLLNSPLHF
d_call: TRBD2; clone_size: NA; v_call: TRBV28; j_call: TRBJ2-7; cdr3_length: 15; cdr3_nt: TGTGCCAGCAGCACTAGCGGGAGAGTCGTCTACGAGCAGTACTTC; cdr3_aa: CASSTSGRVVYEQYF
d_call: NA; clone_size: once; v_call: TRBV14; j_call: TRBJ1-2; cdr3_length: 13; cdr3_nt: TGTGCCAGCAGCCAAGCTCAGTACTATGGCTACACCTTC; cdr3_aa: CASSQAQYYGYTF